This T cell receptor (beta chain) was identified during a study of blood T cell repertoires in COVID-19. For the study at large: Acute and convalescent COVID-19 specimens originated in the United States, Italy and Spain. T cells, B-cell-depleted T cells, or PBMCs supplied cDNA or gDNA.

In Seattle, patients joined the study during active infection and were tracked longitudinally. Per the original methods: Estimates of nucleated cell counts were drawn from the amplification of reference gene primers. TCRdb keeps only in-frame clones here, not all; method: immunoSEQ multiplex PCR. V, J and clone size are taken as reported in that table, and D and trimming were inferred from the DNA itself. The data contain roughly 250,000 clones, 70% to 90% of them singletons. The TCR comes from a woman in her 30s with COVID-19, enrolled during active disease. The sequencing sample was made of peripheral blood.

DNA for the CDR3: TGTGCCAGCAGCCAAGGTGGCAGGGGGAATAGCAATCAGCCCCAGCATTTT. It specifies CASSQGGRGNSNQPQHF. This chain connects TRBV3-1 (or the pseudogene TRBV3-2) to TRBJ1-5, with 7 bases fitting TRBD1. With V trimmed by 1 base and J by 0 bases, 6 bases remained unmatched. CDR3 length: 17 amino acids. CDR1 LGHDT and CDR2 YNNKEL come from the germline V gene (reference sequence).